These T cell receptor beta chains were read from a single sample in a study of blood T cell repertoires in COVID-19. Clones were read by immunoSEQ multiplex PCR, and TCRdb kept only the in-frame ones, dropping some. The sample contains approximately 60,000 clones, around 83% of which appear only once. Sequenced: peripheral blood. These TCRs come from a human donor in a cohort sampled during active COVID-19. Both conserved end residues are part of each CDR3. The order of the fields is V gene, clone size, J gene, D gene, CDR3 protein, CDR3 DNA. The D gene is left open where the match is weak. Only some rows state a clone size, as once, few, many or a class for expanded clones.

TRBV5-1	NA	TRBJ2-3	TRBD2	CASRVSGAGDTQYF	TGCGCCAGCAGGGTTAGCGGGGCTGGAGATACGCAGTATTTT
TRBV2	NA	TRBJ1-2	TRBD1	CASSDSPGTVNYGYTF	TGTGCCAGCAGTGATTCCCCCGGGACAGTTAACTATGGCTACACCTTC
TRBV3-1/TRBV3-2	NA	TRBJ2-3	NA	CASSPYTNRDTQYF	TGTGCCAGCAGCCCATATACGAATCGGGATACGCAGTATTTT
TRBV7-6	NA	TRBJ2-7	NA	CASSLNQGPTYEQYF	TGTGCCAGCAGCTTAAATCAGGGTCCCACCTACGAGCAGTACTTC
TRBV11-2	NA	TRBJ2-2	NA	CASSLGGNGELFF	TGTGCCAGCAGCTTAGGCGGGAACGGGGAGCTGTTTTTT
TRBV12-5	NA	TRBJ2-1	TRBD1	CASGLVPWGDRGLSYNEQFF	TGTGCTAGTGGTTTGGTACCCTGGGGGGACAGGGGCCTCTCCTACAATGAGCAGTTCTTC
TRBV30	NA	TRBJ1-2	NA	CAWSVDKYGYTF	TGTGCCTGGAGTGTAGACAAATATGGCTACACCTTC
TRBV7-9	few	TRBJ2-3	NA	CASSLVAGTDTQYF	TGTGCCAGCAGCTTAGTGGCAGGAACAGATACGCAGTATTTT
TRBV5-1	NA	TRBJ1-2	TRBD1	CASRYDRDGYTF	TGCGCCAGCAGATATGACAGGGATGGCTACACCTTC
TRBV30	NA	TRBJ2-3	TRBD1	CAWKLPGQGTDTQYF	TGTGCCTGGAAACTCCCGGGACAGGGTACAGATACGCAGTATTTT
TRBV5-1	NA	TRBJ1-2	NA	CASSLRAEGTYGYTF	TGCGCCAGCAGCTTGCGGGCGGAGGGCACCTATGGCTACACCTTC
TRBV12-3/TRBV12-4	NA	TRBJ2-1	NA	CASSFSQFNEQFF	TGTGCCAGCAGTTTTAGCCAGTTCAATGAGCAGTTCTTC
TRBV5-8	NA	TRBJ2-1	TRBD2	CASSLGRGGTYNEQFF	TGTGCCAGCAGTCTTGGAAGGGGAGGGACCTACAATGAGCAGTTCTTC
TRBV29-1	few	TRBJ1-1	TRBD1	CSAREGARTEAFF	TGCAGCGCCCGTGAGGGGGCCAGAACTGAAGCTTTCTTT
TRBV29-1	NA	TRBJ1-4	TRBD1	CSVGTGGREKLFF	TGCAGCGTTGGAACAGGGGGGCGTGAAAAACTGTTTTTT
TRBV11-2	NA	TRBJ2-7	NA	CASSLGLAAIEQYF	TGTGCCAGCAGCTTAGGTCTAGCAGCGATCGAGCAGTACTTC
TRBV5-1	NA	TRBJ2-3	TRBD1	CASSAGGADTQYF	TGCGCCAGCAGCGCAGGGGGCGCAGATACGCAGTATTTT
TRBV3-1/TRBV3-2	NA	TRBJ2-5	NA	CASSQGSLQETQYF	TGTGCCAGCAGCCAAGGTTCACTCCAAGAGACCCAGTACTTC
TRBV2	NA	TRBJ2-7	TRBD2	CASSEGGPGGPGEQYF	TGTGCCAGCAGTGAAGGGGGCCCGGGAGGGCCGGGAGAGCAGTACTTC
TRBV28	few	TRBJ1-2	NA	CASSAQTQGYGYTF	TGTGCCAGCAGTGCCCAGACTCAGGGCTATGGCTACACCTTC
TRBV7-9	NA	TRBJ2-1	NA	CASSPLPEFF	TGTGCCAGCAGCCCCCTACCTGAGTTCTTC
TRBV12-5	NA	TRBJ2-1	TRBD2	CASGLGQVAGVDEQFF	TGTGCTAGTGGTTTGGGACAAGTAGCGGGAGTCGATGAGCAGTTCTTC
TRBV2	NA	TRBJ2-3	NA	CASSEGRTDTQYF	TGTGCCAGCAGCGAAGGGCGGACAGATACGCAGTATTTT
TRBV6-5	NA	TRBJ2-1	NA	CATRPGFRDNEQFF	TGTGCCACCCGACCGGGATTTAGGGACAATGAGCAGTTCTTC
TRBV3-1/TRBV3-2	NA	TRBJ2-3	TRBD2	CASSRGLAGSDTQYF	TGTGCCAGCAGCCGGGGACTAGCGGGGTCAGATACGCAGTATTTT
TRBV5-1	NA	TRBJ2-2	NA	CASSLEQNTGELFF	TGCGCCAGCAGCTTAGAACAGAACACCGGGGAGCTGTTTTTT
TRBV2	few	TRBJ2-7	TRBD2	CASRLAEYEQYF	TGTGCCAGCAGGCTAGCGGAGTACGAGCAGTACTTC
TRBV6-2/TRBV6-3	NA	TRBJ2-5	TRBD2	CASSYSSSGALQQETQYF	TGTGCCAGCAGTTACTCGTCTAGCGGGGCCCTCCAACAAGAGACCCAGTACTTC
TRBV5-6	many	TRBJ1-2	TRBD1	CASSLRQGAVGYTF	TGTGCCAGCAGCTTGCGACAGGGGGCGGTTGGCTACACCTTC
TRBV2	once	TRBJ2-3	TRBD2	CASSSGRDIADTQYF	TGTGCCAGCAGCAGCGGGAGGGATATAGCAGATACGCAGTATTTT
TRBV6-5	NA	TRBJ1-2	NA	CASTRDAYDTGGYTF	TGTGCCAGCACCCGGGACGCTTATGACACAGGGGGCTACACCTTC
TRBV18	NA	TRBJ2-3	TRBD2	CASSFSGGAADTQYF	TGTGCCAGCTCGTTCAGCGGGGGGGCAGCAGATACGCAGTATTTT
TRBV3-1/TRBV3-2	NA	TRBJ1-6	NA	CASSQGLRGGFYNSPLHF	TGTGCCAGCAGCCAAGGCTTGCGAGGAGGCTTCTATAATTCACCCCTCCACTTT
TRBV28	NA	TRBJ2-7	TRBD1	CASSRVTGGPYEQYF	TGTGCCAGCAGTAGGGTGACAGGGGGGCCCTACGAGCAGTACTTC
TRBV5-4	NA	TRBJ2-7	TRBD1	CASSLEAGGLKKYEQYF	TGTGCCAGCAGCTTGGAGGCAGGGGGTTTAAAGAAGTACGAGCAGTACTTC
TRBV20-1	NA	TRBJ2-1	TRBD2	CSASPASGSSEQFF	TGCAGTGCTAGTCCGGCTAGCGGGTCGAGTGAGCAGTTCTTC
TRBV7-2	few	TRBJ1-2	TRBD1	CASSLGRDRALGYTF	TGTGCCAGCAGCTTAGGCCGGGACAGGGCCTTAGGCTACACCTTC
TRBV12-3/TRBV12-4	NA	TRBJ1-1	TRBD1	CASSRQGEAFF	TGTGCCAGCAGTCGACAGGGCGAAGCTTTCTTT
TRBV5-1	NA	TRBJ2-2	TRBD1	CASSLNTRGLEGGKLFF	TGCGCCAGCAGCTTGAATACCAGGGGGCTGGAGGGAGGAAAGCTGTTTTTT
TRBV20-1	few	TRBJ1-5	NA	CSASSQGNQPQHF	TGCAGTGCTAGTAGTCAGGGGAATCAGCCCCAGCATTTT
TRBV10-3	NA	TRBJ2-1	TRBD2	CAIRRLAGGGSDEQFF	TGTGCCATCAGACGATTAGCGGGAGGGGGAAGTGATGAGCAGTTCTTC
TRBV5-6	NA	TRBJ2-3	TRBD2	CASSLRTSGGRPDTQYF	TGTGCCAGCAGCTTGCGGACTAGCGGGGGGAGGCCAGATACGCAGTATTTT
TRBV6-6	once	TRBJ1-3	NA	CASRGPAGPGNTIYF	TGTGCCAGCAGGGGACCGGCGGGACCTGGAAACACCATATATTTT
TRBV19	NA	TRBJ2-7	TRBD1	CARILDRGRYEQYF	TGTGCCAGGATTCTGGACAGGGGTCGATACGAGCAGTACTTC
TRBV7-9	NA	TRBJ1-1	NA	CASSSQGGAEAFF	TGTGCCAGCAGCTCCCAGGGAGGGGCTGAAGCTTTCTTT
TRBV19	NA	TRBJ1-2	TRBD1	CASTPNRGNYGYTF	TGTGCCAGTACCCCGAACAGGGGGAACTATGGCTACACCTTC